This T cell receptor (beta chain) was retrieved from a study of patients and donors after allogeneic stem cell transplantation. Trimming removed 1 base at V and 7 bases at J, with 9 bases between. The CDR3 spans 13 residues. From germline, CDR1 is SGHRS and CDR2 YFSETQ. This clonotype was recorded a few times. TCRdb used MiXCR to reprocess the RT-PCR reads, holding one entry per CDR3 protein. The repertoire holds about 960,000 distinct CDR3 sequences, with roughly 18% as singletons. What was sequenced was blood, either unsorted or a sorted T cell fraction (not recorded which). The chain joins TRBV5-1 to TRBJ2-1; D not certain. The TCR sequence derives from a human donor who was either an allogeneic HSCT recipient or a stem cell or donor lymphocyte infusion donor (not recorded which). It is not recorded whose cells these are; they may come from a transplant donor. In DNA, the CDR3 is TGCGCCAGCAGCTTGAGTCCATGGAATGAGCAGTTCTTC. Its protein product is CASSLSPWNEQFF.